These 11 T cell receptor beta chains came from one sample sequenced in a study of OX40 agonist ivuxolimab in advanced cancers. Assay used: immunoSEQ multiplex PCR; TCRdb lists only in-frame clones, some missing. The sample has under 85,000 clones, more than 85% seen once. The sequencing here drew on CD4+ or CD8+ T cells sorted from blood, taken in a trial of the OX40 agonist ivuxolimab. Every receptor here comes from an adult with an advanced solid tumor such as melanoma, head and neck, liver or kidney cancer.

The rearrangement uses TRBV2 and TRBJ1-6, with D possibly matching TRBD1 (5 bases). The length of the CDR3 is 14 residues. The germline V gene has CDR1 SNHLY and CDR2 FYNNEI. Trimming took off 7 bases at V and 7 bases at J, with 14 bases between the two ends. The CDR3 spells CASKEAPGNSPLHF. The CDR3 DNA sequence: TGTGCCAGCAAAGAGGCCCCAGGGAATTCACCCCTCCACTTT.

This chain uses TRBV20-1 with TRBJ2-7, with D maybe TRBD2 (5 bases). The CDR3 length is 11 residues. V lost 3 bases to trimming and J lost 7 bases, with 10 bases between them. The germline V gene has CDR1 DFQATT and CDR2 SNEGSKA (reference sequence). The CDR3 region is CSASLAWEQYF. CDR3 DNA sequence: TGCAGTGCTAGTCTAGCTTGGGAGCAGTACTTC.

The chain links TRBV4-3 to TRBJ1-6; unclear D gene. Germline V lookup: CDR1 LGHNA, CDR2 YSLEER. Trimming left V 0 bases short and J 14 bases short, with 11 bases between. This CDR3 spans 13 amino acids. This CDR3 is CASSQDYQATLHF. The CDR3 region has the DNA TGCGCCAGCAGCCAAGATTACCAGGCAACCCTCCACTTT.

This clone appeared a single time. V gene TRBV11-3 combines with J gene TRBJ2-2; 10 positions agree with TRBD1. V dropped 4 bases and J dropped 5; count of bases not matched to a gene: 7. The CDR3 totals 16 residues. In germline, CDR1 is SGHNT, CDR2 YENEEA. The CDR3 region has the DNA TGTGCCAGCAGCTCCCCGGGACAGGGGAGAACCGGGGAGCTGTTTTTT. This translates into CASSSPGQGRTGELFF.

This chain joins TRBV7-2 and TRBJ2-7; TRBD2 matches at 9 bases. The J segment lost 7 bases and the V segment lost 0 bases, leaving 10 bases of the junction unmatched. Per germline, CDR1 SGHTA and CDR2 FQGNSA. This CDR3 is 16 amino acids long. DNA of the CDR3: TGTGCCAGCAGCTTAGCGGGTGCGGGAGGGCCGTGGGAGCAGTACTTC. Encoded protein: CASSLAGAGGPWEQYF.

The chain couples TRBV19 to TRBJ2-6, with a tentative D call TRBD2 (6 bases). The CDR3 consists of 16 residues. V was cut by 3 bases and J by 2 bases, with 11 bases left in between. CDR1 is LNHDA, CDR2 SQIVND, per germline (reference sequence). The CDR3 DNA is TGTGCCAGTAGTATGGGAGGCAGAGCTGGGGCCAACGTCCTGACTTTC. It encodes CASSMGGRAGANVLTF. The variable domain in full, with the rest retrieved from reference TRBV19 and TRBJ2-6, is DGGITQSPKYLFRKEGQNVTLSCEQNLNHDAMYWYRQDPGQGLRLIYYSQIVNDFQKGDIAEGYSVSREKKESFPLTVTSAQKNPTAFYLCASSMGGRAGANVLTFGAGSRLTVL.

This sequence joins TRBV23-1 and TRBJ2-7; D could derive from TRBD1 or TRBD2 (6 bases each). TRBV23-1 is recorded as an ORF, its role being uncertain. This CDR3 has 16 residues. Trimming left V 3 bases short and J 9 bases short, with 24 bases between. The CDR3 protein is CASSQGGIRGRLPQYF. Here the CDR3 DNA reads TGCGCCAGCAGTCAGGGTGGAATCCGGGGGCGACTACCGCAGTACTTC.

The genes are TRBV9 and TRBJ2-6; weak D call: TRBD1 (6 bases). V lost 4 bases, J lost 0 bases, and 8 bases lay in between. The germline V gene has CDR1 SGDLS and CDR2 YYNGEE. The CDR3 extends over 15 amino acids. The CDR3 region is CASSTRGSGANVLTF. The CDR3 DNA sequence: TGTGCCAGCAGCACCAGGGGCTCTGGGGCCAACGTCCTGACTTTC.

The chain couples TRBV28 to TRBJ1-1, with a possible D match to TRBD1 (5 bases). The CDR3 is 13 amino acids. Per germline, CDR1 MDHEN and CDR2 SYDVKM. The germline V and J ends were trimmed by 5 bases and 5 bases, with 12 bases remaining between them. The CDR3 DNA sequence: TGTGCCAGCAGTGGACACAAAGGGACTGAAGCTTTCTTT. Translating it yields CASSGHKGTEAFF.

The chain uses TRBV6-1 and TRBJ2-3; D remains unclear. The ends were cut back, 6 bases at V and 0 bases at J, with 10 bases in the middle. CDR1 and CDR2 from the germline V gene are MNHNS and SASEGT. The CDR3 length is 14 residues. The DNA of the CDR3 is TGTGCCAGCAGGATGGGTGCTAGCACAGATACGCAGTATTTT. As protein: CASRMGASTDTQYF.

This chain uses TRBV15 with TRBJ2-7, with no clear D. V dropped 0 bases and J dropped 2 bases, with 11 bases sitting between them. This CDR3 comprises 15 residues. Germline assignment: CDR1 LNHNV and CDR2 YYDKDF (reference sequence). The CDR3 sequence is CATSRDVGFTYEQYF. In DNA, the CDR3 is TGTGCCACCAGCAGAGATGTGGGTTTTACCTACGAGCAGTACTTC.